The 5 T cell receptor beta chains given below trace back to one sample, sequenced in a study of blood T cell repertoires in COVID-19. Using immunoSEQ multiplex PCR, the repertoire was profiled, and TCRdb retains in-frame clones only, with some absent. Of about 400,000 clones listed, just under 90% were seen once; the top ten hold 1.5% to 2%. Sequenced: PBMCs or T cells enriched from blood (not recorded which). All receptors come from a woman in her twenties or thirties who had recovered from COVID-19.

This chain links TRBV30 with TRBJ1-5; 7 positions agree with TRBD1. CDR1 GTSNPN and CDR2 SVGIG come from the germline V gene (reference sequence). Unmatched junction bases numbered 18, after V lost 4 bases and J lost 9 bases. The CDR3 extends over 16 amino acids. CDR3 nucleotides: TGTGCCTGGACTACCTCCCGGGACAGTAGCCCCCGGCCCCAGCATTTT. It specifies CAWTTSRDSSPRPQHF.

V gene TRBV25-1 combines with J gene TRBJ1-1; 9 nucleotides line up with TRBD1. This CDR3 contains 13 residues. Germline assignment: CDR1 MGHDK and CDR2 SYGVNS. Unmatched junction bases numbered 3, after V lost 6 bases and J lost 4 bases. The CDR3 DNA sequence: TGTGCCAGCAGGACAGGGGGGCGCACTGAAGCTTTCTTT. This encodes CASRTGGRTEAFF.

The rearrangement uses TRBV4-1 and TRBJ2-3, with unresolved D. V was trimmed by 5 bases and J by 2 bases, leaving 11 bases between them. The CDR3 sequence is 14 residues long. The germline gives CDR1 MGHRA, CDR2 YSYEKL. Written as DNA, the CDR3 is TGCGCCAGCAGCGTGGGCTTGTCCACAGATACGCAGTATTTT. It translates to CASSVGLSTDTQYF.

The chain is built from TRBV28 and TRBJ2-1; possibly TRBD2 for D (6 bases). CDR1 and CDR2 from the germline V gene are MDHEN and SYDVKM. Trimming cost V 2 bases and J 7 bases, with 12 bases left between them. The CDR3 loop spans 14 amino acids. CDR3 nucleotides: TGTGCCAGCAGTTTACTTACTGGGGGGAATGAGCAGTTCTTC. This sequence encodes CASSLLTGGNEQFF.

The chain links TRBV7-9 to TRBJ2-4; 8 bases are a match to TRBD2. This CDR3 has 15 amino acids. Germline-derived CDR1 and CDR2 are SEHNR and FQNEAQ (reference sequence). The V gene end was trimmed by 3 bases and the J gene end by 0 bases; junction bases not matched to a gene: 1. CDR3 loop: CASSFGRVAKNIQYF. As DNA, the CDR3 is TGTGCCAGCAGCTTCGGGAGGGTAGCCAAAAACATTCAGTACTTC.